This entry lists 28 T cell receptor beta chains sequenced from one sample in a study of T-cell reconstitution after alpha-beta-depleted transplantation in children. Unique molecular identifiers tagged the TCRbeta library. TCRdb recomputed calls from the PCR reads with MiXCR, one row per CDR3 protein. This repertoire shows roughly 100,000 distinct CDR3 sequences, roughly 7.6% found once; its top ten account for about 17%. The sample was PBMCs, taken before TCRalphabeta/CD19-depleted stem cell transplant. These receptors all stem from a boy between 2 and 10 years old with acute lymphoblastic leukemia, due to receive a stem cell transplant.

This clonotype was observed many times. This CDR3 is CASSSRAGGSPTYEQYF. CDR3 sequence (DNA): TGTGCCAGCAGCTCGAGGGCAGGGGGCTCTCCTACCTACGAGCAGTACTTC. The chain couples TRBV12-3 or TRBV12-4 to TRBJ2-7, with 8 bases identical to TRBD1. Trimming removed 6 bases from V and 2 bases from J; junction bases left unmatched: 15. This CDR3 spans 17 amino acids.

With regard to this clonotype: Given a much more abundant clone one base away, this may be a read error. The chain recombines TRBV20-1 with TRBJ1-4; TRBD1 agrees at 9 bases. Germline CDR1 DFQATT, CDR2 SNEGSKA (reference sequence). This CDR3 has 15 amino acids. CDR3 DNA sequence: TGCAGTGCTTCCGGGACAGGGACAACTAATGAAGAACTGTTTTTT. It translates to CSASGTGTTNEELFF.

This clonotype has a handful of counts. This rearrangement joins TRBV18 to TRBJ1-6; the D gene is possibly TRBD1 (5 bases). Germline V gives CDR1 KGHSH, CDR2 LQKENI. The CDR3 has 14 residues. Trimming cost V 2 bases and J 8 bases, with 10 bases left between them. CDR3 sequence (DNA): TGTGCCAGCTCACCAACTCGGGACGATTCACCCCTCCACTTT. The encoded protein is CASSPTRDDSPLHF.

This clonotype was observed a few times. The chain carries TRBV27 and TRBJ1-1; D uncertain. Trimming left V 6 bases short and J 6 bases short, with 14 bases between. Germline CDR1 is MNHEY and CDR2 is SMNVEV (reference sequence). The CDR3 runs 13 residues. The CDR3 spells CASSFRLLAEAFF. In nucleotides, the CDR3 is TGTGCCAGCAGCTTCAGGCTCCTGGCTGAAGCTTTCTTT.

At least ten counts were recorded for this clonotype. V usage is TRBV20-1 and J usage is TRBJ1-5; 7 positions match TRBD1. V gave up 6 bases and J gave up 6 bases; unmatched junction bases: 11. Germline V CDR1 and CDR2: DFQATT, SNEGSKA (reference sequence). The CDR3 covers 14 residues. The CDR3 is CSAPGTGDSQPQHF. The CDR3 DNA reads as TGCAGTGCGCCTGGAACAGGGGATTCTCAGCCCCAGCATTTT.

This clonotype appeared many times. V usage is TRBV28 and J usage is TRBJ1-4; TRBD1 might be the D (5 bases). CDR1 is MDHEN, CDR2 SYDVKM, per germline. V lost 6 bases, J lost 4 bases, and 12 bases lay in between. The CDR3 length is 14 residues. The CDR3 bases are TGTGCCAGCAGACTACGACAGCTTAATGAAAAACTGTTTTTT. Translated: CASRLRQLNEKLFF.

In this sample, this clonotype turned up many times. This chain uses TRBV29-1 with TRBJ1-5; D ambiguous. The CDR3 sequence is 13 residues long. V was cut by 4 bases and J by 4 bases, with 11 bases left in between. CDR1 and CDR2 from the germline V gene are SQVTM and ANQGSEA. The CDR3 DNA reads TGCAGCGTTGCTTGGCAGGAGAATCAGCCCCAGCATTTT. Translation gives CSVAWQENQPQHF.

The chain couples TRBV10-2 to TRBJ2-7, with 8 bases matching TRBD2. Trimming removed 9 bases from V and 3 bases from J; junction bases left unmatched: 10. CDR1 and CDR2 from the germline V gene are WSHSY and SAAADI. This CDR3 comprises 14 residues. The CDR3 here is CASSPGTRFYEQYF. The CDR3 region has the DNA TGCGCCAGTTCCCCTGGGACTAGATTCTACGAGCAGTACTTC.

The chain recombines TRBV27 with TRBJ2-7; a weak D match, TRBD1 (5 bases). Germline-derived CDR1 and CDR2 are MNHEY and SMNVEV (reference sequence). The CDR3 runs to 16 residues. V dropped 7 bases and J dropped 3 bases, with 22 bases sitting between them. DNA of the CDR3: TGTGCCAGCAAGTCCTTGGGGCAGGGTCTCGGCTACGAGCAGTACTTC. The encoded protein is CASKSLGQGLGYEQYF.

This clonotype was detected ten times or more. The chain has TRBV20-1 and TRBJ1-3; D possibly corresponds to TRBD1 (5 bases). Germline V gene lookup returns CDR1 DFQATT and CDR2 SNEGSKA (reference sequence). Trimming pared 3 bases from V and 1 base from J, leaving 7 bases between. This CDR3 is 13 amino acids long. The CDR3: CSASGASGNTIYF. As DNA, the CDR3 is TGCAGTGCTAGCGGGGCTTCTGGAAACACCATATATTTT.

The gene calls are TRBV10-3 and TRBJ2-7; D call uncertain. With 6 bases removed from V and 2 bases from J, the gap between germline ends came to 5 bases. This CDR3 region has 11 residues. The germline V gene encodes CDR1 ENHRY and CDR2 SYGVKD. Here the CDR3 reads CAISSAYEQYF. The CDR3 region has the DNA TGTGCCATCAGCTCAGCCTACGAGCAGTACTTC.

This clonotype was counted at least ten times. The chain combines TRBV5-6 with TRBJ2-3, with 8 nucleotides matching TRBD2. This CDR3 has 15 residues. J lost 6 bases, V lost 4 bases, and 10 bases had no gene match. Germline V lookup: CDR1 SGHDT, CDR2 YYEEEE. This CDR3 is CASSPRGGNEDTQYF. CDR3 nucleotide sequence: TGTGCCAGCAGCCCCCGGGGGGGGAACGAGGATACGCAGTATTTT.

This clonotype was detected only a few times. This chain uses TRBV10-3 with TRBJ1-1, with D unresolved. The V end was cut by 4 bases, the J end by 1 base, with 16 bases between. CDR1 is ENHRY and CDR2 is SYGVKD in the germline V gene. The CDR3 is 16 residues long. CDR3: CAISVARGRRNTEAFF. CDR3 DNA: TGTGCCATCAGTGTCGCACGGGGTCGGCGGAACACTGAAGCTTTCTTT.

This clonotype was seen repeatedly, ten times or more. The chain employs TRBV20-1 and TRBJ1-1; D ambiguous. From germline, CDR1 is DFQATT and CDR2 SNEGSKA (reference sequence). The length of the CDR3 is 16 residues. Trimming pared 0 bases from V and 1 base from J, leaving 15 bases between. CDR3 DNA: TGCAGTGCTAGAGATGGAGTGGGTTTGGGGAACACTGAAGCTTTCTTT. Translating gives CSARDGVGLGNTEAFF.

This clonotype has a count of ten or more. The chain uses TRBV4-3 and TRBJ2-1; D may be TRBD2 (5 bases). Germline values: CDR1 LGHNA, CDR2 YSLEER. V lost 0 bases and J lost 10, with 10 bases in between. The CDR3 is 13 residues long. CDR3 bases: TGCGCCAGCAGCCAAGATACTAGGAACGAGCAGTTCTTC. It is translated as CASSQDTRNEQFF.

This chain links TRBV5-1 with TRBJ2-7; TRBD2 aligns across 8 bases. Trimming at V came to 7 bases and at J to 4 bases, leaving 13 bases not matched to a gene. Germline loops: CDR1 SGHRS, CDR2 YFSETQ. The CDR3 consists of 15 residues. The CDR3 is CASSSPGLDPYEQYF. For the CDR3, the DNA is TGCGCCAGCTCCTCCCCGGGACTAGACCCTTACGAGCAGTACTTC.

The genes are TRBV4-1 and TRBJ2-7, with D possibly TRBD1 on 5 matching bases. Germline V gene lookup returns CDR1 MGHRA and CDR2 YSYEKL. The CDR3 spans 15 residues. Trimming removed 1 base from V and 4 bases from J, with 14 bases in between. This CDR3 is CASSQGPDRNYEQYF. In DNA form, the CDR3 reads TGCGCCAGCAGCCAAGGGCCAGACAGAAATTACGAGCAGTACTTC.

The rearrangement links TRBV11-2 to TRBJ2-3; D is unclear. CDR3 length: 18 amino acids. Germline V lookup: CDR1 SGHAT, CDR2 FQNNGV. Trimming took 0 bases from V and 2 from J, leaving 18 bases between them. The CDR3 nucleotides read TGTGCCAGCAGCTTAGAGGGCCCTGGGGATTTACTCACAGATACGCAGTATTTT. It codes for CASSLEGPGDLLTDTQYF.

This clonotype was observed at least ten times. The chain recombines TRBV10-3 with TRBJ1-1; the match to TRBD1 covers 9 bases. Losses at the gene ends were 6 bases for V and 0 bases for J; bases not matched to a gene: 8. The germline CDR1 and CDR2 sequences are ENHRY and SYGVKD. This CDR3 contains 16 residues. The CDR3 here is CAISGDRAGLNTEAFF. CDR3 DNA: TGTGCCATCAGCGGGGACAGGGCGGGTCTGAACACTGAAGCTTTCTTT.

The chain recombines TRBV7-9 with TRBJ2-5; D unclear. Trimming removed 4 bases from V and 9 bases from J, with 27 bases in between. The CDR3 length is 17 residues. From germline, CDR1 is SEHNR and CDR2 FQNEAQ (reference sequence). The CDR3 sequence: CASSSRQRPESVGAQYF. CDR3 nucleotides: TGTGCCAGCAGCTCCCGGCAGAGACCTGAATCGGTTGGAGCCCAGTACTTC.

This clonotype was found many times. This rearrangement joins TRBV10-3 to TRBJ2-3, with D unclear. Germline V gives CDR1 ENHRY, CDR2 SYGVKD. CDR3 size: 14 residues. Trimming left V 2 bases short and J 6 bases short, with 12 bases between. The CDR3 protein is CAISEARSTDTQYF. CDR3 bases: TGTGCCATCAGTGAGGCGAGGTCCACCGATACGCAGTATTTT.

This clonotype has a count of ten or more. This chain connects TRBV7-9 to TRBJ1-2; D perhaps matches TRBD1 (5 bases). Trimming took 1 base from V and 5 from J, leaving 14 bases between them. The CDR3 runs to 15 residues. CDR1 and CDR2 from the germline V gene are SEHNR and FQNEAQ (reference sequence). The CDR3 loop reads CASSLGGTDYYGYTF. In DNA, the CDR3 is TGTGCCAGCAGCTTAGGAGGGACGGACTATTATGGCTACACCTTC.

This clonotype was found many times. V and J are TRBV28 and TRBJ2-7; D gene ambiguous. CDR1 is MDHEN and CDR2 is SYDVKM in the germline V gene. CDR3 length: 13 residues. V lost 3 bases and J lost 3, with 9 bases in between. The CDR3 loop reads CASSLPQNYEQYF. The CDR3 DNA reads TGTGCCAGCAGTTTGCCGCAGAACTACGAGCAGTACTTC.

This clonotype was detected ten times or more. The chain has TRBV29-1 and TRBJ2-3; TRBD1 is a possible D gene (7 bases). V was cut by 6 bases and J by 1 base, with 14 bases left in between. From germline, CDR1 is SQVTM and CDR2 ANQGSEA. CDR3 length: 14 residues. The CDR3 is CSVVEGAGTDTQYF. The CDR3 nucleotides read TGCAGCGTGGTGGAGGGGGCGGGCACAGATACGCAGTATTTT.

This clonotype was seen a few times. The chain is built from TRBV5-1 and TRBJ2-2, with 11 bases fitting TRBD2. After removal of 4 bases from V and 5 bases from J, the junction contained 4 bases not matched to a gene. Germline-derived CDR1 and CDR2 are SGHRS and YFSETQ. The CDR3 totals 15 residues. CDR3 protein: CASSGSSGGTGELFF. The DNA of the CDR3 is TGCGCCAGCAGCGGTTCTAGCGGGGGGACCGGGGAGCTGTTTTTT.

V is TRBV19 and J is TRBJ2-1, with TRBD1 as a possible D gene (5 bases). V lost 9 bases, J lost 5 bases, and 14 bases lay in between. The CDR3 has 13 residues. The germline V gene has CDR1 LNHDA and CDR2 SQIVND (reference sequence). The CDR3 bases are TGTGCCAGCGGGTACAGGAGCGACAATGAGCAGTTCTTC. As protein: CASGYRSDNEQFF.

A note on this clonotype: A read error is possible here, since a much larger clone lies one base away. The V and J genes are TRBV11-3 and TRBJ1-1; D remains unclear. This CDR3 comprises 14 residues. Germline CDR1 reads SGHNT; CDR2 reads YENEEA. Trimming removed 1 base from V and 2 bases from J, with 8 bases in between. The CDR3 loop is CASSLGWGNTEAFF. In DNA form, the CDR3 reads TGTGCCAGCAGCTTAGGTTGGGGAAACACTGAAGCTTTCTTT.

This clonotype was detected ten times or more. The rearrangement uses TRBV4-3 and TRBJ2-3, with 7 bases fitting TRBD2. Germline CDR1 LGHNA, CDR2 YSLEER. This CDR3 region has 16 residues. J gave up 6 bases and V 4 bases, and 13 bases lay outside the gene matches. Here the CDR3 DNA reads TGCGCCAGCAGCCTTGGATCCGGGGGGTTCGGTGATACGCAGTATTTT. Its protein is CASSLGSGGFGDTQYF.